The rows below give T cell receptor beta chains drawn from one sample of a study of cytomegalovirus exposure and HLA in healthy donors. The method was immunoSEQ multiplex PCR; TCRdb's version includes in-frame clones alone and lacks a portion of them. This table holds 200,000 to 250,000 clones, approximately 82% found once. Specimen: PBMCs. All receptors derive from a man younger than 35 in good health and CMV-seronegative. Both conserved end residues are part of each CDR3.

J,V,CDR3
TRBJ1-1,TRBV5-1,CASSLNYGTGGRDAFF
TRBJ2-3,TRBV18,CASSPRDDRTDTQYF
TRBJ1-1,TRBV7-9,CASSPGEWGTEAFF
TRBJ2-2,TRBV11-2,CASSLGFSGVLTGELFF
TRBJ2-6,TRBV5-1,CASSLWGDSGANVLTF
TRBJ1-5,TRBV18,CASSPGGRQPQHF
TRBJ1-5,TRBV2,CASSERQGDQPQHF
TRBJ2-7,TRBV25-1,CARRVRCVSSYEQYF
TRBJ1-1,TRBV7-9,CASSPPGELNTEAFF
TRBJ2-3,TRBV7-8,CASSSNQGMDTQYF
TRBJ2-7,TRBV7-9,CASSYGDRARLGQYF
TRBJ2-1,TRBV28,CASSPSWLAYRYNEQFF
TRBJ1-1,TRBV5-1,CASSLGTGQNTEAFF
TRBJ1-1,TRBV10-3,CAIRDRDTEAFF
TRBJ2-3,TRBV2,CASRQLASSTDTQYF
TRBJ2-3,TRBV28,CASSFGTHTDTQYF